This paragraph covers one T cell receptor beta chain sequence. Antigen unknown. The sample comes from a study of OX40 agonist ivuxolimab in advanced cancers. The overall study: In this cohort, patients received ivuxolimab, an agonistic anti-OX40 (CD134) antibody.

The study, taken as a whole, reports: Specificity for antigen went undetermined in the expanded peripheral T cells.

Germline V gene lookup returns CDR1 GTSNPN and CDR2 SVGIG (reference sequence). Germline trimming cut 2 bases from V and 3 bases from J; bases unmatched to any gene: 4. The CDR3 has 13 amino acids. Sequencing was performed with immunoSEQ multiplex PCR; in TCRdb, only in-frame clones are kept and a portion is missing. Of just over 95,000 clones in the sample, 90% were seen once. Here the sequenced sample was CD4+ or CD8+ T cells sorted from blood, taken in a trial of the OX40 agonist ivuxolimab. V gene TRBV30 combines with J gene TRBJ2-7, with TRBD1 identical over 7 bases. The sequence came from an adult with an advanced solid tumor such as melanoma, head and neck, liver or kidney cancer. CDR3 residues: CAWSKGQFYEQYF. CDR3 in DNA: TGTGCCTGGAGTAAGGGACAGTTCTACGAGCAGTACTTC.